The 17 T cell receptor beta chains below all came from one sample that was sequenced in a study of blood T cell repertoires in COVID-19. Method: immunoSEQ multiplex PCR; TCRdb's copy keeps in-frame clones and lacks some. The sample lists under 250,000 clones, about 83% occurring once. Sequences were obtained from peripheral blood. Receptors were obtained from a man over 45 with acute or convalescent COVID-19.

The rearrangement links TRBV5-1 to TRBJ2-3; 11 nucleotides match TRBD2. Germline V gives CDR1 SGHRS, CDR2 YFSETQ. The CDR3 runs 15 residues. V trimming: 9 bases; J trimming: 5 bases; junction bases outside the gene matches: 11. The CDR3 sequence: CATADLAGGLDTQYF. The DNA of the CDR3 is TGCGCCACAGCAGACCTAGCGGGAGGTCTAGATACGCAGTATTTT. The whole variable domain, remainder taken from reference TRBV5-1 and TRBJ2-3, is KAGVTQTPRYLIKTRGQQVTLSCSPISGHRSVSWYQQTPGQGLQFLFEYFSETQRNKGNFPGRFSGRQFSNSRSEMNVSTLELGDSALYLCATADLAGGLDTQYFGPGTRLTVL.

This rearrangement joins TRBV5-5 to TRBJ1-2; tentatively, D is TRBD1 (6 bases). This CDR3 region has 13 residues. V was pared by 3 bases and J by 2 bases, with 8 bases between. Germline V lookup: CDR1 SGHKS, CDR2 YYEKEE (reference sequence). The CDR3 reads CASSWTENYGYTF. In nucleotides, the CDR3 is TGTGCCAGCAGCTGGACAGAAAACTATGGCTACACCTTC.

The gene calls are TRBV5-1 and TRBJ2-7; 8 nucleotides line up with TRBD1. This CDR3 contains 14 residues. Germline values: CDR1 SGHRS, CDR2 YFSETQ. The V segment lost 4 bases and the J segment 2 bases; nucleotides outside the gene matches: 5. The CDR3 nucleotides read TGCGCCAGCAGCCTGGCAGGGGGCGCCTACGAGCAGTACTTC. Amino acid sequence: CASSLAGGAYEQYF.

The rearrangement joins TRBV11-3 to TRBJ2-7, with D perhaps TRBD2 (5 bases). The ends were cut back, 1 base at V and 2 bases at J, with 12 bases in the middle. Germline V gives CDR1 SGHNT, CDR2 YENEEA. The CDR3 has 15 residues. This CDR3 is CASSLVDFPPYEQYF. CDR3 in DNA: TGTGCCAGCAGCTTAGTGGACTTCCCCCCCTACGAGCAGTACTTC.

The CDR3 sequence: CASSVRTGTSYGYTF. CDR3 coding DNA: TGTGCCAGCAGCGTACGAACCGGGACATCTTATGGCTACACCTTC. V usage is TRBV5-4 and J usage is TRBJ1-2, with D possibly being TRBD1 (6 bases). This CDR3 is 15 amino acids long. Between the trimmed V and J ends, which lost 4 bases and 5 bases, there was a span of 18 bases. Germline V gene lookup returns CDR1 SGHNT and CDR2 YYREEE (reference sequence).

The V gene is TRBV11-2, the J gene TRBJ2-7; the D is unclear. V shed 3 bases and J shed 5 bases, with 5 bases lying between them. Looked up from germline, CDR1 is SGHAT and CDR2 is FQNNGV. The CDR3 sequence is 11 residues long. DNA of the CDR3: TGTGCCAGCAGCTTCGCGAACGAGCAGTACTTC. Residues: CASSFANEQYF.

CDR3 in DNA: TGTGCCAGCAGCCAAGTCAGGCTTTCCTCCTACAATGAGCAGTTCTTC. Translating it yields CASSQVRLSSYNEQFF. The rearrangement joins TRBV3-1 (or the pseudogene TRBV3-2) to TRBJ2-1; D not certain. The CDR3 sequence is 16 residues long. In germline, CDR1 is LGHDT, CDR2 YNNKEL (reference sequence). The V end was cut by 1 base, the J end by 0 bases, with 10 bases between.

The rearrangement links TRBV18 to TRBJ1-2; tentatively, D is TRBD1 (5 bases). The CDR3 extends over 15 amino acids. V lost 5 bases, J lost 0 bases, and 13 bases lay in between. Looked up from germline, CDR1 is KGHSH and CDR2 is LQKENI. CDR3 sequence: CASSSLIRANYGYTF. As DNA, the CDR3 is TGTGCCAGCTCATCATTAATCAGGGCTAACTATGGCTACACCTTC.

This chain links TRBV11-2 with TRBJ1-4, with D unclear. V was shortened by 2 bases and J by 0 bases, with 7 bases between the two germline ends. This CDR3 has 15 residues. The V gene's germline CDR1 is SGHAT and CDR2 FQNNGV. The CDR3 DNA reads TGTGCCAGCAGCTTACAGGAAACAACTAATGAAAAACTGTTTTTT. It yields the protein CASSLQETTNEKLFF.

This CDR3 reads CASSPTWSMSYNEQFF. The CDR3 DNA reads as TGTGCCAGCAGCCCAACGTGGAGTATGTCCTACAATGAGCAGTTCTTC. J is TRBJ2-1 and V is TRBV28; unclear D gene. CDR1 and CDR2 (germline): MDHEN, SYDVKM. With 6 bases removed from V and 1 base from J, the gap between germline ends came to 16 bases. The CDR3 totals 16 residues.

This clone was seen a few times. V usage is TRBV28 and J usage is TRBJ1-1, with D uncertain. Germline CDR1 is MDHEN and CDR2 is SYDVKM. Trimming took off 8 bases at V and 3 bases at J, with 10 bases between the two ends. This CDR3 is built from 12 residues. As DNA, the CDR3 is TGTGCCAGCCTCGAGGGTGACACTGAAGCTTTCTTT. It is translated as CASLEGDTEAFF.

This chain connects TRBV7-9 to TRBJ2-1, with 10 bases that match TRBD2. In germline, CDR1 is SEHNR, CDR2 FQNEAQ (reference sequence). Trimming cost V 5 bases and J 8 bases; bases outside gene matches: 12. This CDR3 is 16 amino acids long. The CDR3 loop is CASSAQREGRIDEQFF. CDR3 coding DNA: TGTGCCAGCAGCGCGCAGCGGGAGGGCCGGATAGATGAGCAGTTCTTC.

This chain connects TRBV2 to TRBJ2-5; no clear D. The CDR3 extends over 11 amino acids. CDR1 is SNHLY, CDR2 FYNNEI, per germline. With 10 bases removed from V and 0 bases from J, the gap between germline ends came to 6 bases. The CDR3 loop reads CATGNQETQYF. CDR3 bases: TGTGCCACTGGCAACCAAGAGACCCAGTACTTC.

The genes are TRBV7-3 and TRBJ2-1; 9 bases fit TRBD2. The germline V gene encodes CDR1 SGHTA and CDR2 FQGTGA. The CDR3 consists of 14 residues. V shed 5 bases, J shed 5 bases, and the junction held 4 bases outside the gene matches. The CDR3 sequence is CASSAGLANNEQFF. The CDR3 nucleotides are TGTGCCAGCAGCGCGGGACTAGCCAACAATGAGCAGTTCTTC. The whole variable domain, remainder taken from reference TRBV7-3 and TRBJ2-1, is GAGVSQTPSNKVTEKGKYVELRCDPISGHTALYWYRQSLGQGPEFLIYFQGTGAADDSGLPNDRFFAVRPEGSVSTLKIQRTERGDSAVYLCASSAGLANNEQFFGPGTRLTVL.

The chain employs TRBV28 and TRBJ2-7; 7 nucleotides line up with TRBD1. This CDR3 contains 15 residues. V lost 7 bases, J lost 3 bases, and 12 bases stayed unmatched. Per the germline V gene, CDR1 is MDHEN and CDR2 is SYDVKM. The CDR3 sequence: CASKRNRGLYYEQYF. The CDR3 DNA reads as TGTGCCAGCAAGAGAAACAGGGGCTTGTACTACGAGCAGTACTTC. Full variable domain (missing parts from reference TRBV28 and TRBJ2-7): DVKVTQSSRYLVKRTGEKVFLECVQDMDHENMFWYRQDPGLGLRLIYFSYDVKMKEKGDIPEGYSVSREKKERFSLILESASTNQTSMYLCASKRNRGLYYEQYFGPGTRLTVT.

In this sample, this clone turned up once. The J gene is TRBJ1-2, the V gene TRBV7-2; possibly TRBD1 for D (5 bases). The CDR3 covers 15 residues. Germline values: CDR1 SGHTA, CDR2 FQGNSA. The V end was cut by 5 bases, the J end by 2 bases, with 15 bases between. CDR3 sequence reads: CASSRREPSNYGYTF. CDR3 DNA sequence: TGTGCCAGCAGCCGCAGGGAACCTTCAAACTATGGCTACACCTTC.

The chain joins TRBV19 to TRBJ2-5, with D perhaps matching TRBD1 (7 bases). The germline V gene has CDR1 LNHDA and CDR2 SQIVND (reference sequence). CDR3 length: 15 amino acids. Trimming left V 3 bases short and J 4 bases short, with 15 bases between. CDR3 residues: CASSIGGGLGETQYF. CDR3 in DNA: TGTGCCAGTAGTATTGGAGGGGGCTTGGGAGAGACCCAGTACTTC.